This entry describes one TCR beta chain. In the original workflow: Estimates of nucleated cell counts were drawn from the amplification of reference gene primers. Assay: immunoSEQ multiplex PCR; the TCRdb copy retains only in-frame clones and omits some. The DNA gave D and trimming, while V, J and clone size come from that table. Here the sample spans around 140,000 clones, about 87% being singletons. Trimming removed 0 bases at V and 4 bases at J, with 12 bases between. The CDR3 is made up of 15 amino acids. Looked up from germline, CDR1 is MGHRA and CDR2 is YSYEKL. The data were taken from a study of blood T cell repertoires in COVID-19. Study-wide background: Whether acute or convalescent, the COVID-19 samples came from the United States, Italy and Spain. PBMCs, B-cell-depleted T cells, or T cells were the source of the cDNA or gDNA that made up the material.

Sequencing was done on a sample of peripheral blood. The chain uses TRBV4-1 and TRBJ1-1; D might be TRBD1 (5 bases). This TCR was sampled from a man in his forties or fifties with acute or convalescent COVID-19. The DNA for the CDR3 is TGCGCCAGCAGCCAAGATGTCGAAAGGGGCACTGAAGCTTTCTTT. It specifies CASSQDVERGTEAFF.